The T cell receptor beta chain described here comes from a study of Graves' ophthalmopathy and Graves' hyperthyroidism. Looked up from germline, CDR1 is LGHNT and CDR2 is FRNRAP. CDR3 length: 14 amino acids. In the case of this clonotype: Its antigen is currently unknown. A much larger clone differs by one base, so this may be a read error.

Amplified TCR beta CDR3 regions were obtained using RNA transcripts as template. First-round RT-PCR used HTBI primers; second-round multiplex PCR followed. TCRdb used MiXCR to reprocess the multiplex PCR reads, holding one entry per CDR3 protein. This sample has roughly 600,000 distinct CDR3 sequences, with approximately 35% found just once. Study-wide results and caveats: Most thyroid clonotypes expanded beyond 0.001 frequency were also found in blood.

Patients with other autoimmune diseases, uncontrolled infections, pregnancy or lactation were excluded. Sequencing was done on a sample of peripheral blood or thyroid tissue (not recorded which). This TCR came from an adult man with Graves' hyperthyroidism. The chain couples TRBV12-5 to TRBJ1-1; D unclear. CDR3 in DNA: TGTGCCAGCAGCCCTGAGGTCCAGCACACTGAAGCTTCCTTT. Amino acids: CASSPEVQHTEASF.